These T cell receptor beta chains were read from a single sample in a study of blood T cell repertoires in COVID-19. Profiling relied on immunoSEQ multiplex PCR, and the TCRdb table lists in-frame clones only, not all of them. The sample includes more than 350,000 clones, 88% seen only once; the top ten take approximately 1.5%. Sequences were obtained from PBMCs or T cells enriched from blood (not recorded which). These receptor sequences come from a woman aged 18-29 years who had been exposed to COVID-19. CDR3s include the opening cysteine and the closing phenylalanine or tryptophan. D genes are given only for firm matches. Size is stated for part of the rows, as once, few or many counts, or as a class when the clone is expanded.

J gene	clone size	V gene	D gene	CDR3 DNA	CDR3 protein
TRBJ1-1	few	TRBV4-1	-	TGCGCCAGCAGCCTCCCCCCCAGGGAAGTGAACACTGAAGCTTTCTTT	CASSLPPREVNTEAFF
TRBJ2-4	-	TRBV5-1	-	TGCGCCAGCAGCTACGACAGGACAGTGAAAAACATTCAGTACTTC	CASSYDRTVKNIQYF
TRBJ2-1	-	TRBV10-1	TRBD2	TGCGCCAGCAGTGAGGGAGGTGGGGGTATAGCGGGAGTATATGAGCAGTTCTTC	CASSEGGGGIAGVYEQFF
TRBJ2-1	-	TRBV2	TRBD2	TGTGCCAGCAGTGAGGGACTAGCGGGGGGAGGCTCCTACAATGAGCAGTTCTTC	CASSEGLAGGGSYNEQFF
TRBJ2-3	-	TRBV11-3	TRBD2	TGTGCCAGCAGCTTAGATACGGCCCAGCGGGGATTTAGCACAGATACGCAGTATTTT	CASSLDTAQRGFSTDTQYF
TRBJ2-7	-	TRBV11-2	-	TGTGCCAGCAGCTTGTCGGACACCACCTACGAGCAGTACTTC	CASSLSDTTYEQYF
TRBJ2-3	-	TRBV20-1	-	TGCAGTGCTAGTCACAGGGAAGAGGGGGATACGCAGTATTTT	CSASHREEGDTQYF
TRBJ2-1	once	TRBV7-2	TRBD1	TGTGCCAGCAGTTCGACAGGGACCTCCTACAATGAGCAGTTCTTC	CASSSTGTSYNEQFF
TRBJ1-2	once	TRBV25-1	-	TGTGCCAGCAGTGAATATGGAGGGGCAGGCTACACCTTC	CASSEYGGAGYTF
TRBJ1-2	-	TRBV10-3	-	TGTGCCATCAGTGAGTCGAGTTATGGCTACACCTTC	CAISESSYGYTF
TRBJ1-4	-	TRBV3-1/TRBV3-2	TRBD1	TGTGCCAGCAGCCATCTCACAGGGGATGAAAAACTGTTTTTT	CASSHLTGDEKLFF
TRBJ1-5	-	TRBV27	TRBD1	TGTGCCAGCAGTTTTGGCAGGGGGCAACCCCAGCATTTT	CASSFGRGQPQHF
TRBJ1-1	once	TRBV27	TRBD1	TGTGCCAGCAGTCCGGGGTTCGGACAGGAGATAATGAACACTGAAGCTTTCTTT	CASSPGFGQEIMNTEAFF
TRBJ2-7	-	TRBV7-6	TRBD1	TGTGCCAGCAGCCAGCGGACAGGGTTCCACTACGAGCAGTACTTC	CASSQRTGFHYEQYF
TRBJ2-1	-	TRBV4-3	TRBD1	TGCGCCAGCAGCCAAGGCGAGGGGACAGGGGGTGAGCAGTTCTTC	CASSQGEGTGGEQFF
TRBJ2-7	-	TRBV18	TRBD1	TGTGCCAGCTCAGCCTTGGACAGGGGAACTGAGCAGTACTTC	CASSALDRGTEQYF
TRBJ2-7	-	TRBV21-1	-	TGTGCCAGCAGCAAAGCCCTGGGTTGTCTAGCGGGAGTCCTCAACCACGAGCAGTACTTC	CASSKALGCLAGVLNHEQYF
TRBJ2-7	-	TRBV7-8	TRBD1	TGTGCCAGCAGCGGGGACAGGGGGCCCTACGAGCAGTACTTC	CASSGDRGPYEQYF
TRBJ1-5	-	TRBV12-1	-	TGTGCCAGCAGCCGAAGGTGGCAGGGGGGTCAGCCCCAGCATTTT	CASSRRWQGGQPQHF
TRBJ1-2	-	TRBV6-5	TRBD1	TGTGCCAGCAGTTACCCGGGACAGGGCGCCTTGGATGGCTACACCTTC	CASSYPGQGALDGYTF
TRBJ1-3	-	TRBV5-5	-	TGTGCCAGCAGCTCTATAGGGGATAGTGGAAACACCATATATTTT	CASSSIGDSGNTIYF